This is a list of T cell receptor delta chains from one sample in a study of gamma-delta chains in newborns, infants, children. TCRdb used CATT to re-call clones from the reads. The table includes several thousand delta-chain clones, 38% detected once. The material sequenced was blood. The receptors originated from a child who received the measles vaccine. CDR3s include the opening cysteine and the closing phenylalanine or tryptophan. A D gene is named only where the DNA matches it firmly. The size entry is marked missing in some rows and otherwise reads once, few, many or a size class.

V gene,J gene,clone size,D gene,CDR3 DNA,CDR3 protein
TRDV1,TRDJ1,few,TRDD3,TGTGCTCTTGGGGAAATCCGGAGGGATACGACGGGCACCGATAAACTCATCTTT,CALGEIRRDTTGTDKLIF
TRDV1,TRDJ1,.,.,TGTGCTCTTGGGGAACTAGATGTCCCTGCCGATAAACTCATCTTT,CALGELDVPADKLIF
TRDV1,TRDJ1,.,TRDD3,TGTGCTCTTGGGGAACCCTCCGCACTGGGGGATACGGACACCGATAAACTCATCTTT,CALGEPSALGDTDTDKLIF
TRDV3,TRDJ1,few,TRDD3,TGTGCCTTTGATCCGCATCTGGGGGACTACGATAAACTCATCTTT,CAFDPHLGDYDKLIF
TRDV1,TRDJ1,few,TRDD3,TGTGCTCTTGGGGTCCCCTTCCTACCCTATAGACTGGGGGATACGCTGTCCCGGTACACCGATAAACTCATCTTT,CALGVPFLPYRLGDTLSRYTDKLIF
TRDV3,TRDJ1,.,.,TGTGCCTTTGACCTTTCTACGCTGGGACTGTACACCGATAAACTCATCTTT,CAFDLSTLGLYTDKLIF
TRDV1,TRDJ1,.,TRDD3,TGTGCTCTTGGGTTCCCTTCTGACCAACTAACTATTGAAGGCCTTCCTTTTGGGGGATACTGGAACGATAAACTCATCTTT,CALGFPSDQLTIEGLPFGGYWNDKLIF
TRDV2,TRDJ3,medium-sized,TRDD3,TGTGCCTGTGACAAAGTACTGGGGGAGAGCTCCTGGGACACCCGACAGATGTTTTTC,CACDKVLGESSWDTRQMFF
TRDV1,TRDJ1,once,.,TGTGCTCTTGGGGAACTCCCCTTTCTACGTGTGGGGTACTACTCCGATAAACTCATCTTT,CALGELPFLRVGYYSDKLIF
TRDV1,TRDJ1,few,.,TGTGCTCTTGGGGAAGATCAGGATTACACCGATAAACTCATCTTT,CALGEDQDYTDKLIF
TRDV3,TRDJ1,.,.,TGTGCCTTTAGTCCCGGGCTGGCTAGCGATAAACTCATCTTT,CAFSPGLASDKLIF
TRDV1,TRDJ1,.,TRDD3,TGTGCTCTTGGGGAAAACTCCCCCATCCTCGGATACGGGCCGGGGCCTAGAGACGATAAACTCATCTTT,CALGENSPILGYGPGPRDDKLIF
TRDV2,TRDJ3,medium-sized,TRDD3,TGTGCCTGTGACCCCTGGTGGGGGATCCCGAGCTCCTGGGACACCCGACAGATGTTTTTC,CACDPWWGIPSSWDTRQMFF
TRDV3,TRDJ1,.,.,TGTGCCTTTGGGGGCCCAGGGTTGGCCGATAAACTCATCTTT,CAFGGPGLADKLIF
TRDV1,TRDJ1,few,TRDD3,TGTGCTCTTGGGGGGGCCTCCTGTGGAATTGGGGGATACGTATACACCGATAAACTCATCTTT,CALGGASCGIGGYVYTDKLIF
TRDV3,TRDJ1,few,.,TGTGCCTTTAATCCTTTGATTCCTCCGTACACCGATAAACTCATCTTT,CAFNPLIPPYTDKLIF
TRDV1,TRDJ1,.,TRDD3,TGTGCTCTTGGGGGACTTCCTGCTTGGGGGATACGGTCGGCCGATAAACTCATCTTT,CALGGLPAWGIRSADKLIF
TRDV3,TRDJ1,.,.,TGTGCCTTTGAGGTAGGGTCCTACGGCGCGGGATTGAATAAACTCATCTTT,CAFEVGSYGAGLNKLIF
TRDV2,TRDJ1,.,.,TGTGCCTGTGACACCGGGTGTATAAATGCTCGGGCCAGCCCTATTCCGACAAACACCGATAAACTCATCTTT,CACDTGCINARASPIPTNTDKLIF
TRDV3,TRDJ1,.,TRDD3,TGTGCCACACTAGGGGAGGGTGGACGAGGGGATACGGCGTACACCGATAAACTCATCTTT,CATLGEGGRGDTAYTDKLIF
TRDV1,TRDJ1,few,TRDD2,TGTGCTCTTGGAATATGGCCTTCCTATAGGTCCGGAGGGGGCCACACCGATAAACTCATCTTT,CALGIWPSYRSGGGHTDKLIF
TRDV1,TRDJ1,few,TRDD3,TGTGCTCTTGGGGAAAAGGAGGCTTCCTACATGGTGAGTGGGGGATACTGGTACCACACCGATAAACTCATCTTT,CALGEKEASYMVSGGYWYHTDKLIF
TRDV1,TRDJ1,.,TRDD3,TGTGCTCTTGGGGAAGGGTCCTACCCCCTTACTGGGGGATACGCTTTATACACCGATAAACTCATCTTT,CALGEGSYPLTGGYALYTDKLIF
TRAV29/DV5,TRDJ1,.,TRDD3,TGTGCAGCAAGCCAATCTACCTCTCACGGGGGATCCACCGATAAACTCATCTTT,CAASQSTSHGGSTDKLIF
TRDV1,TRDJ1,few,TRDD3,TGTGCTCTTGGGGCCGCTGGGGGACCCCACCTGAGCGATAAACTCATCTTT,CALGAAGGPHLSDKLIF
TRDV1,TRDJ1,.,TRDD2,TGTGCTCTTGGGAAACCTAAAACTTCCTACGTCGGGAGATATACTAAGCACACCGATAAACTCATCTTT,CALGKPKTSYVGRYTKHTDKLIF
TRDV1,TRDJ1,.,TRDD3,TGTGCTCTTGGGGATCCTTCCTACGAGGCTTCTGGGGGATACTACACCGATAAACTCATCTTT,CALGDPSYEASGGYYTDKLIF
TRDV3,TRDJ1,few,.,TGTGCCTTTAGGGGATGGGCGTTTACTGAGATAGGCGATAAACTCATCTTT,CAFRGWAFTEIGDKLIF
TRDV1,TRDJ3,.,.,TGTGCTCTTGGGGAAGTCTCCTCCTGGGACACCCGACAGATGTTTTTC,CALGEVSSWDTRQMFF
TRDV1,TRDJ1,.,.,TGTGCTCTTGGGGAGAGTGATCCTACTTGCGGGGGATTTATCGATAAACTCATCTTT,CALGESDPTCGGFIDKLIF
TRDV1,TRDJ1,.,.,TGTGCTCTTGGGGAACTAGAATCTTATCCGCACACCGATAAACTCATCTTT,CALGELESYPHTDKLIF
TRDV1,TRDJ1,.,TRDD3,TGTGCTCTTGGGGAAACGAGCCTTCCTACTCACTGGGGGATAGGGGTCTCCGATAAACTCATCTTT,CALGETSLPTHWGIGVSDKLIF
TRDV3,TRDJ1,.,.,TGTGCCTTAGCCTTCCTACGTACTGGGGGATACACCGATAAACTCATCTTT,CALAFLRTGGYTDKLIF
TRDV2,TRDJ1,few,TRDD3,TGTGCCTGTGACACATTTGGGTGGGGGATCCGACCGCGGGCCGATAAACTCATCTTT,CACDTFGWGIRPRADKLIF
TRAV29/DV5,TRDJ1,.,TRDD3,TGTGCAGCAACACCCTCCTGGTACTGGGGGACCCCTCGCCGGACGTACACCGATAAACTCATCTTT,CAATPSWYWGTPRRTYTDKLIF
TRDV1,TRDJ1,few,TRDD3,TGTGCTCTTGGGGAACCTCGGGCTCCTCCTAATTTTTACTGGGGGATACGGGAAACCTTGTACACCGATAAACTCATCTTT,CALGEPRAPPNFYWGIRETLYTDKLIF
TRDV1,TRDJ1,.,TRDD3,TGTGCTCTTGGCGCTCGGGGGCGCGGTTGGGGGACCTACACCGATAAACTCATCTTT,CALGARGRGWGTYTDKLIF
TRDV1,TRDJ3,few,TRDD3,TGTGCTCTTGGGGAAATCAGATACTGGGGGCCCTGCCAGATCTGGGACACCCGACAGATGTTTTTC,CALGEIRYWGPCQIWDTRQMFF
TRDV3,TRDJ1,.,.,TGTGCCGGGAGGGGGGACTTGATGTACACCGATAAACTCATCTTT,CAGRGDLMYTDKLIF
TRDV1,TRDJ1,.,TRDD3,TGTGCTCTTGGGGAAAAATGGAAATCACTGGGGGAGTACACCGATAAACTCATCTTT,CALGEKWKSLGEYTDKLIF
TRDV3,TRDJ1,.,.,TGTGCCTTTTCCCCGTGGTACCTAGGGGGGACCGATAAACTCATCTTT,CAFSPWYLGGTDKLIF
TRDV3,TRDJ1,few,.,TGTGCCTTTTTAGTGTCTGCCTGGGGCCCATCATTGTACACCGATAAACTCATCTTT,CAFLVSAWGPSLYTDKLIF
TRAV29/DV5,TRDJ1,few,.,.,CSVLLCSKQTGPTGLGDTDKLIF
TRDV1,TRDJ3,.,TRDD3,TGCGCTCTTGGGGAAAGGGGCACCCTACACTGGGGGATACTCCAAAGCTCCTGGGACACCCGACAGATGTTTTTC,CALGERGTLHWGILQSSWDTRQMFF
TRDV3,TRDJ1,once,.,TGTGCCTTCTACCTACCGACCAAAGGTACCGATAAACTCATCTTT,CAFYLPTKGTDKLIF
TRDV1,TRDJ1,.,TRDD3,TGTGCTCTTGGGGAAAACCCCTTTTCGGGGGGCTGGGGGATATCCCCCACGTACGCCGATAAACTCATCTTT,CALGENPFSGGWGISPTYADKLIF
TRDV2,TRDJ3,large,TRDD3,TGTGCCTGTGACACCGCTGGGGGATACGGGAGCTCCTGGGACACCCGACAGATGTTTTTC,CACDTAGGYGSSWDTRQMFF
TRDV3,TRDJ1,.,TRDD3,TGTGCCTTTGGCGAAATCCCCTTTAATGTCTGGGGGATACGGGCTCGGTTCGATAAACTCATCTTT,CAFGEIPFNVWGIRARFDKLIF
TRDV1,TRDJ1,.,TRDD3,TGTGCTCTTGGGGAACTAGTACGTAGCTGGGGGATACCGGGACAGTACACCGATAAACTCATCTTT,CALGELVRSWGIPGQYTDKLIF
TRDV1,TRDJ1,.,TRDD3,TGTGCTCTTGGGGAGACCGATTTCGACCTTCCTAGCCTACTGGGGGATACGCGTATCCGTGCACCAACCGATAAACTCATCTTT,CALGETDFDLPSLLGDTRIRAPTDKLIF
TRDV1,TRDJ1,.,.,TGTGCTCTTGCACTGTCCGATAAACTCATCTTT,CALALSDKLIF
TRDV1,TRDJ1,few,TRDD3,TGTGCTCTTGGGTCATTACTGGGGGATTTATGCACCGATAAACTCATCTTT,CALGSLLGDLCTDKLIF
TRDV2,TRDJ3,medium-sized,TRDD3,TGTGCCTGTGACACCGTACTGGGGGATATCACCTGGGACACCCGACAGATGTTTTTC,CACDTVLGDITWDTRQMFF